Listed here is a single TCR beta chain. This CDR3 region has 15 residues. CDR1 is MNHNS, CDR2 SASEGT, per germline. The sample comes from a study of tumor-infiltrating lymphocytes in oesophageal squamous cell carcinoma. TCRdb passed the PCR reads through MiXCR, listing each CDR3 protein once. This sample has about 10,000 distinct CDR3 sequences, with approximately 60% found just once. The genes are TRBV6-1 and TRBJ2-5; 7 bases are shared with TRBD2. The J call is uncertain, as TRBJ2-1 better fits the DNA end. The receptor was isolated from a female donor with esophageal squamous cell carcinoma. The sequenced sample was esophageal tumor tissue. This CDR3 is CASSESGGLVREQFF. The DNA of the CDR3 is TGTGCCAGCAGTGAATCAGGTGGACTAGTTCGTGAGCAGTTCTTC.